These 32 T cell receptor beta chains were sequenced from one sample in a study of T cell clonotyping in hematopoietic cell transplantation. Profiled with immunoSEQ multiplex PCR; TCRdb holds only in-frame clones, not every one. In the table there are roughly 12,000 clones, less than 60% of which are singletons. The sequenced sample consisted of peripheral blood mononuclear cells. The source is a man in his fifties or sixties in good health. Some clones in this sample may be carry-over from other donors' samples.

This rearrangement joins TRBV30 to TRBJ1-5, with 10 bases that match TRBD1. There are 14 residues in the CDR3. Germline V CDR1 and CDR2: GTSNPN, SVGIG (reference sequence). V lost 3 bases to trimming and J lost 6 bases; unmatched junction nucleotides: 5. The CDR3 DNA sequence: TGTGCCTGGAGAGGGACAGGGGCGGGTCAGCCCCAGCATTTT. This translates into CAWRGTGAGQPQHF. Based on the CDR3 plus reference TRBV30 and TRBJ1-5, the full variable domain is SQTIHQWPATLVQPVGSPLSLECTVEGTSNPNLYWYRQAAGRGLQLLFYSVGIGQISSEVPQNLSASRPQDRQFILSSKKLLLSDSGFYLCAWRGTGAGQPQHFGDGTRLSIL.

This clone turned up a few times. The chain uses TRBV27 and TRBJ1-2, with D possibly TRBD1 on 5 matching bases. V shed 1 base and J shed 6 bases, with 12 bases lying between them. The CDR3 has 14 residues. The V gene's germline CDR1 is MNHEY and CDR2 SMNVEV (reference sequence). Here the CDR3 DNA reads TGTGCCAGCAGTTTATACAGGACATCTAATGGCTACACCTTC. Translation gives CASSLYRTSNGYTF.

The chain carries TRBV27 and TRBJ1-5; D is ambiguous. Trimming pared 8 bases from V and 2 bases from J, leaving 10 bases between. The length of the CDR3 is 13 residues. The V gene's germline CDR1 is MNHEY and CDR2 SMNVEV (reference sequence). CDR3 coding DNA: TGTGCCAGCGCGGTTAGGGGCAATCAGCCCCAGCATTTT. It specifies CASAVRGNQPQHF.

The chain uses TRBV2 and TRBJ1-1; tentatively, D is TRBD1 (6 bases). This CDR3 contains 11 residues. Germline values: CDR1 SNHLY, CDR2 FYNNEI. V was pared by 5 bases and J by 10 bases, with 11 bases between. The CDR3 DNA reads as TGTGCCAGCAGTTGGGGGGCGGGAGCTTTCTTT. Its translation is CASSWGAGAFF.

Within the sample, this clone is medium-sized (0.01 to 0.1%). The chain carries TRBV5-6 and TRBJ1-2, with 7 bases aligning to TRBD1. CDR3 length: 13 amino acids. Germline V CDR1 and CDR2: SGHDT, YYEEEE. J lost 2 bases, V lost 3 bases, and 1 base had no gene match. DNA of the CDR3: TGTGCCAGCAGCTGGGGACAGAACTATGGCTACACCTTC. It specifies CASSWGQNYGYTF.

This sequence joins TRBV25-1 and TRBJ1-4; no firm D call. The germline gives CDR1 MGHDK, CDR2 SYGVNS. Trimming took off 3 bases at V and 7 bases at J, with 15 bases between the two ends. The CDR3 loop spans 15 amino acids. The CDR3 protein is CASSEATHVGEKLFF. The CDR3 DNA follows: TGTGCCAGCAGTGAGGCGACCCATGTGGGTGAAAAACTGTTTTTT. Filled out from reference TRBV25-1 and TRBJ1-4, the complete variable domain reads EADIYQTPRYLVIGTGKKITLECSQTMGHDKMYWYQQDPGMELHLIHYSYGVNSTEKGDLSSESTVSRIRTEHFPLTLESARPSHTSQYLCASSEATHVGEKLFFGSGTQLSVL.

CDR3 loop: CSVEWTVNYGYTF. CDR3 DNA: TGCAGCGTTGAATGGACCGTTAACTATGGCTACACCTTC. The V gene is TRBV29-1, the J gene TRBJ1-2; D remains unclear. Trimming left V 2 bases short and J 1 base short, with 8 bases between. The CDR3 is made up of 13 amino acids. The germline CDR1 and CDR2 sequences are SQVTM and ANQGSEA.

This clone came up a few times. Sequence at one end of the junction differs from germline and may be a read error. V and J are TRBV30 and TRBJ1-1; no reliable D call. Germline CDR1 and CDR2: GTSNPN and SVGIG (reference sequence). This CDR3 spans 12 amino acids. The chain's CDR3 is CAWSERNSEASF. CDR3 nucleotide sequence: TGTGCCTGGAGTGAGAGGAACAGTGAAGCTTCCTTT.

The V and J genes are TRBV6-5 and TRBJ2-7; D unresolved. Trimming cost V 6 bases and J 5 bases, with 11 bases left between them. In germline, CDR1 is MNHEY, CDR2 SVGAGI. This CDR3 has 12 amino acids. CDR3 bases: TGTGCCAGCAGAAACGACTTTGACGAGCAGTACTTC. Translated, it gives CASRNDFDEQYF.

V is TRBV9 and J is TRBJ2-1, with 10 bases identical to TRBD1. Per the germline V gene, CDR1 is SGDLS and CDR2 is YYNGEE. The CDR3 runs 17 residues. V dropped 0 bases and J dropped 7; count of bases not matched to a gene: 10. The DNA of the CDR3 is TGTGCCAGCAGCGTAGAGGTTGGGGGACAGGGGACGAATGAGCAGTTCTTC. It is translated as CASSVEVGGQGTNEQFF.

CDR3 coding DNA: TGTGCCAGCAGCTACTTGCGGAACTCCTACAATGAGCAGTTCTTC. Encoded protein: CASSYLRNSYNEQFF. The J gene is TRBJ2-1, the V gene TRBV5-4; D is undetermined. There are 15 residues in the CDR3. Between the trimmed V and J ends, which lost 3 bases and 0 bases, there was a span of 10 bases. Germline V gene data show CDR1 as SGHNT and CDR2 as YYREEE (reference sequence).

J is TRBJ1-2 and V is TRBV30; D gene unclear. This CDR3 contains 11 residues. The V and J ends lost 3 bases and 4 bases respectively, with 6 bases between them. Germline CDR1 reads GTSNPN; CDR2 reads SVGIG (reference sequence). The CDR3 DNA follows: TGTGCCTGGAGGCCACTCTATGGCTACACCTTC. This codes for CAWRPLYGYTF.

The chain carries TRBV19 and TRBJ1-4; maybe TRBD1 (5 bases). Trimming removed 7 bases at V and 14 bases at J, with 23 bases between. The CDR3 length is 14 residues. CDR1 is LNHDA and CDR2 is SQIVND in the germline V gene (reference sequence). CDR3 coding DNA: TGTGCCAGTACCTCCGAGGAGGCACTGGGGCGGCTGTTTTTT. Its translation: CASTSEEALGRLFF.

The sample holds a few counts of this clone. The gene calls are TRBV30 and TRBJ2-2, with D unresolved. The CDR3 spans 11 residues. From germline, CDR1 is GTSNPN and CDR2 SVGIG (reference sequence). Trimming shortened V by 4 bases and J by 5 bases, and 5 bases separated the two germline ends. CDR3 nucleotide sequence: TGTGCCTGGAACCCAACCGGGGAGCTGTTTTTT. It specifies CAWNPTGELFF.

This clone was detected a few times. The CDR3 reads CASSQETGLYGYTF. In DNA form, the CDR3 reads TGCGCCAGCAGCCAAGAGACAGGATTATATGGCTACACCTTC. The chain carries TRBV4-3 and TRBJ1-2, with D perhaps matching TRBD1 (6 bases). V was pared by 0 bases and J by 5 bases, with 10 bases between. This CDR3 is built from 14 residues. Germline V lookup: CDR1 LGHNA, CDR2 YSLEER.

This clone has only a few counts. V usage is TRBV5-6 and J usage is TRBJ2-7; TRBD2 matches at 7 bases. V dropped 0 bases and J dropped 7; count of bases not matched to a gene: 10. Looked up from germline, CDR1 is SGHDT and CDR2 is YYEEEE. The length of the CDR3 is 15 residues. CDR3 nucleotides: TGTGCCAGCAGCTTGGGAAGCGGGATCTTGGGAGAGCAGTACTTC. Its protein product is CASSLGSGILGEQYF. Full variable domain (missing parts from reference TRBV5-6 and TRBJ2-7): DAGVTQSPTHLIKTRGQQVTLRCSPKSGHDTVSWYQQALGQGPQFIFQYYEEEERQRGNFPDRFSGHQFPNYSSELNVNALLLGDSALYLCASSLGSGILGEQYFGPGTRLTVT.

V and J are TRBV7-2 and TRBJ2-1; 9 bases fit TRBD1. V lost 3 bases and J lost 1; bases outside the gene matches: 1. The germline CDR1 and CDR2 sequences are SGHTA and FQGNSA. The CDR3 consists of 15 residues. The CDR3 DNA is TGTGCCAGCAGCTTCGACAGGGGGTCCTACAATGAGCAGTTCTTC. Amino acid sequence: CASSFDRGSYNEQFF.

In DNA, the CDR3 is TGTGCCAGCACCCGGGACCTGAATCAGCCCCAGCATTTT. It specifies CASTRDLNQPQHF. The chain carries TRBV2 and TRBJ1-5; the D gene is possibly TRBD1 (5 bases). The V gene's germline CDR1 is SNHLY and CDR2 FYNNEI. The CDR3 is made up of 13 amino acids. V was cut by 7 bases and J by 4 bases, with 11 bases left in between.

The genes are TRBV5-6 and TRBJ2-2, with D uncertain. This CDR3 region has 13 residues. Trimming removed 0 bases at V and 7 bases at J, with 7 bases between. Germline-derived CDR1 and CDR2 are SGHDT and YYEEEE. CDR3 coding DNA: TGTGCCAGCAGCTTGGGTGGCAGCGGGGAGCTGTTTTTT. This codes for CASSLGGSGELFF.

The chain employs TRBV6-5 and TRBJ1-2; D possibly corresponds to TRBD1 (6 bases). CDR1 is MNHEY, CDR2 SVGAGI, per germline. The CDR3 length is 14 residues. V was clipped by 7 bases and J by 5 bases, with 17 bases between them. CDR3 amino acids: CASTDGDTEYGYTF. CDR3 bases: TGTGCCAGCACCGATGGGGACACTGAGTATGGCTACACCTTC.

V is TRBV19 and J is TRBJ2-3; 8 bases line up with TRBD1. Germline trimming cut 8 bases from V and 0 bases from J; bases unmatched to any gene: 4. The CDR3 is 14 residues long. The germline gives CDR1 LNHDA, CDR2 SQIVND (reference sequence). For the CDR3, the DNA is TGTGCCAGTGGACAGGGACAAAGCACAGATACGCAGTATTTT. This translates into CASGQGQSTDTQYF. The full variable domain, completed using reference TRBV19 and TRBJ2-3, is DGGITQSPKYLFRKEGQNVTLSCEQNLNHDAMYWYRQDPGQGLRLIYYSQIVNDFQKGDIAEGYSVSREKKESFPLTVTSAQKNPTAFYLCASGQGQSTDTQYFGPGTRLTVL.

This rearrangement joins TRBV29-1 to TRBJ2-2, with D perhaps being TRBD1 or TRBD2 (5 bases each). This CDR3 spans 16 amino acids. Trimming took 4 bases from V and 8 from J, leaving 23 bases between them. The germline gives CDR1 SQVTM, CDR2 ANQGSEA. The CDR3 reads CSVGRGGGRSFGELFF. The CDR3 coding sequence is TGCAGCGTTGGGCGCGGTGGGGGTCGTTCGTTTGGGGAGCTGTTTTTT.

The V gene is TRBV20-1, the J gene TRBJ1-1; D call uncertain. The germline gives CDR1 DFQATT, CDR2 SNEGSKA (reference sequence). This CDR3 comprises 11 residues. The DNA for the CDR3 is TGCTCAGTTCGGGGGAACACTGAAGCTTTCTTT. Translating gives CSVRGNTEAFF.

V gene TRBV5-1 combines with J gene TRBJ2-6, with D hard to call. V lost 1 base and J lost 2, with 4 bases in between. Per the germline V gene, CDR1 is SGHRS and CDR2 is YFSETQ. CDR3 size: 14 residues. The DNA of the CDR3 is TGCGCCAGCAGCTTGACTCCTGGGGCCAACGTCCTGACTTTC. It is translated as CASSLTPGANVLTF.

This clone has more than one count but fewer than ten. This chain uses TRBV29-1 with TRBJ2-1; D call uncertain. The CDR3 sequence is 14 residues long. The V end was cut by 5 bases, the J end by 4 bases, with 15 bases between. The germline CDR1 and CDR2 sequences are SQVTM and ANQGSEA. The CDR3 nucleotides read TGCAGCGTTACGACCCGCCTGTCTTACAATGAGCAGTTCTTC. It is translated as CSVTTRLSYNEQFF.

V and J are TRBV30 and TRBJ2-7; D may be TRBD2 (6 bases). CDR1 is GTSNPN, CDR2 SVGIG, per germline (reference sequence). The CDR3 runs 12 residues. Trimming took 2 bases from V and 3 from J, leaving 8 bases between them. CDR3 nucleotides: TGTGCCTGGAGTCCGGGGGTCTACGAGCAGTACTTC. It translates to CAWSPGVYEQYF.

This clone was counted only a few times. The chain couples TRBV7-2 to TRBJ1-2, with 9 bases that match TRBD1. Germline values: CDR1 SGHTA, CDR2 FQGNSA. The CDR3 is made up of 15 amino acids. With V trimmed by 5 bases and J by 7 bases, 11 bases remained unmatched. The CDR3 nucleotides read TGTGCCAGCAGCAAACCGGGACAGGGCCCCACTGGCTACACCTTC. This sequence encodes CASSKPGQGPTGYTF.

V is TRBV4-1 and J is TRBJ1-2, with D hard to call. This CDR3 is built from 13 residues. The germline gives CDR1 MGHRA, CDR2 YSYEKL. V lost 5 bases, J lost 4 bases, and 11 bases lay in between. The CDR3 reads CASSNRKTYGYTF. The CDR3, as DNA: TGCGCCAGCAGCAACCGAAAGACCTATGGCTACACCTTC.

The chain links TRBV2 to TRBJ1-4; no clear D gene. V was cut by 8 bases and J by 3 bases, with 13 bases left in between. Per germline, CDR1 SNHLY and CDR2 FYNNEI. CDR3 length: 14 amino acids. CDR3 DNA: TGTGCCAGCGAATCGGCAAGACCTAATGAAAAACTGTTTTTT. It codes for CASESARPNEKLFF.

This clone was observed a few times. One end of the junction fails to match germline, which may point to a read error. The chain uses TRBV6-1 and TRBJ1-5; TRBD1 matches 7 bases. Germline V gene lookup returns CDR1 MNHNS and CDR2 SASEGT. The CDR3 consists of 14 residues. CDR3 sequence (DNA): TGTGCCGGCAGTGCCGGACAGGAGGGTCAGCCCCAGCATTTT. Amino acids: CAGSAGQEGQPQHF.

The J gene is TRBJ1-2, the V gene TRBV9; weak D call: TRBD1 (6 bases). Deletions cut 0 bases from V and 0 bases from J, with 9 bases between. Per the germline V gene, CDR1 is SGDLS and CDR2 is YYNGEE. The CDR3 spans 15 residues. CDR3 sequence reads: CASSVGGQSNYGYTF. CDR3 nucleotide sequence: TGTGCCAGCAGCGTAGGTGGACAGTCTAACTATGGCTACACCTTC.

CDR3 DNA sequence: TGTGCCTGGAGGGCGTCGGGCGGCCACTCTGGAAACACCATATATTTT. Residues: CAWRASGGHSGNTIYF. The chain links TRBV30 to TRBJ1-3, with D unclear. CDR3 length: 16 residues. Germline V lookup: CDR1 GTSNPN, CDR2 SVGIG (reference sequence). Between the trimmed V and J ends, which lost 3 bases and 0 bases, there was a span of 15 bases.